The 18 T cell receptor beta chains in this list originate from one sample, sequenced in a study of blood T cell repertoires in COVID-19. Produced via immunoSEQ multiplex PCR; TCRdb's table is partial and in-frame only. The sample includes approximately 440,000 clones, roughly 88% of them seen just once. The sequenced sample consisted of peripheral blood. These receptor sequences come from a woman between 50 and 59 years old with COVID-19, enrolled during active disease.

This chain links TRBV6-5 with TRBJ1-5, with D possibly TRBD1 on 5 matching bases. Looked up from germline, CDR1 is MNHEY and CDR2 is SVGAGI. The CDR3 loop spans 15 amino acids. V was trimmed by 7 bases and J by 2 bases, leaving 15 bases between them. The CDR3 DNA sequence: TGTGCCAGCACTCCCCAGGGATATGGCAATCAGCCCCAGCATTTT. It codes for CASTPQGYGNQPQHF.

The genes are TRBV6-5 and TRBJ2-2; D is ambiguous. This CDR3 comprises 13 residues. Trimming shortened V by 8 bases and J by 6 bases, and 13 bases separated the two germline ends. Germline lookup yields CDR1 MNHEY and CDR2 SVGAGI. The CDR3 region is CASALVGAGELFF. DNA of the CDR3: TGTGCCAGCGCCCTAGTTGGCGCCGGGGAGCTGTTTTTT.

The V and J genes are TRBV5-1 and TRBJ1-1; no clear D gene. The CDR3 sequence is 12 residues long. CDR1 and CDR2 (germline): SGHRS, YFSETQ. V lost 1 base, J lost 5 bases, and 6 bases lay in between. The CDR3: CASSLSPTEAFF. The CDR3, as DNA: TGCGCCAGCAGCTTGTCCCCTACTGAAGCTTTCTTT.

The chain uses TRBV4-1 and TRBJ2-7; tentatively, D is TRBD1 (6 bases). Per germline, CDR1 MGHRA and CDR2 YSYEKL. Trimming cost V 2 bases and J 7 bases, with 15 bases left between them. This CDR3 comprises 14 residues. The CDR3 spells CASSQPNRAGEQYF. In DNA form, the CDR3 reads TGCGCCAGCAGCCAACCAAACAGGGCAGGGGAGCAGTACTTC.

The J gene is TRBJ2-7, the V gene TRBV30, with 10 nucleotides matching TRBD1. CDR1 and CDR2 (germline): GTSNPN, SVGIG (reference sequence). V lost 1 base and J lost 7; bases outside the gene matches: 10. The CDR3 extends over 15 amino acids. In DNA, the CDR3 is TGTGCCTGGAGTGGGACCGGGACAGGGGCGGGGGAGCAGTACTTC. Translation gives CAWSGTGTGAGEQYF. The entire variable domain, with the rest obtained from reference TRBV30 and TRBJ2-7, is as follows: SQTIHQWPATLVQPVGSPLSLECTVEGTSNPNLYWYRQAAGRGLQLLFYSVGIGQISSEVPQNLSASRPQDRQFILSSKKLLLSDSGFYLCAWSGTGTGAGEQYFGPGTRLTVT.

This chain links TRBV5-1 with TRBJ2-6; a possible D gene is TRBD2 (6 bases). The length of the CDR3 is 16 residues. V lost 1 base and J 0 bases, leaving 8 bases between the germline ends. From germline, CDR1 is SGHRS and CDR2 YFSETQ. CDR3 protein: CASSLSGGSGANVLTF. CDR3 nucleotides: TGCGCCAGCAGCTTGTCCGGGGGCTCTGGGGCCAACGTCCTGACTTTC.

This clone was recorded many times. The CDR3 sequence: CASSQRGQGGTEAFF. The CDR3 DNA reads TGTGCCAGCAGCCAAAGGGGACAGGGAGGTACTGAAGCTTTCTTT. The rearrangement uses TRBV3-1 (or the pseudogene TRBV3-2) and TRBJ1-1, with TRBD1 matching over 9 bases. The CDR3 sequence is 15 residues long. Germline V lookup: CDR1 LGHDT, CDR2 YNNKEL (reference sequence). V lost 2 bases and J lost 5; bases outside the gene matches: 6.

The rearrangement uses TRBV2 and TRBJ2-1; perhaps TRBD1 as D (5 bases). Trimming stripped 8 bases from V and 8 bases from J, with 10 bases between. Looked up from germline, CDR1 is SNHLY and CDR2 is FYNNEI. This CDR3 has 11 amino acids. CDR3 coding DNA: TGTGCCAGCGGGGCGGAAGATGAGCAGTTCTTC. It yields the protein CASGAEDEQFF.

The rearrangement uses TRBV19 and TRBJ1-2; D gene ambiguous. The CDR3 extends over 12 amino acids. Deletions cut 6 bases from V and 3 bases from J, with 8 bases between. Germline CDR1 is LNHDA and CDR2 is SQIVND (reference sequence). CDR3 sequence: CASSFQDYGYTF. The DNA for the CDR3 is TGTGCCAGTAGCTTTCAGGACTATGGCTACACCTTC.

The chain links TRBV19 to TRBJ2-1; the match to TRBD1 covers 11 bases. The germline V gene has CDR1 LNHDA and CDR2 SQIVND (reference sequence). J was trimmed by 7 bases and V by 5 bases; bases with no gene match: 1. The CDR3 contains 13 residues. CDR3 sequence reads: CASSWDRGNEQFF. The CDR3 nucleotides read TGTGCCAGTAGTTGGGACAGGGGGAATGAGCAGTTCTTC.

This sequence joins TRBV6-5 and TRBJ1-5; D may be TRBD1 (6 bases). CDR3 size: 14 residues. With 5 bases removed from V and 6 bases from J, the gap between germline ends came to 14 bases. Germline loops: CDR1 MNHEY, CDR2 SVGAGI. DNA for the CDR3: TGTGCCAGCAGTACTACAGGGTTAGGTCAGCCCCAGCATTTT. Amino acid sequence: CASSTTGLGQPQHF.

To note about this clone: Distinct nucleotide sequences in the sample also encode this CDR3. The chain carries TRBV12-5 and TRBJ1-2; D might be TRBD1 (5 bases). Germline V gives CDR1 LGHNT, CDR2 FRNRAP. Trimming shortened V by 1 base and J by 8 bases, and 11 bases separated the two germline ends. This CDR3 is 13 amino acids long. CDR3 DNA: TGTGCTAGTGGTTTGGGCCAGGGAGGAGGCTACACCTTC. Its translation: CASGLGQGGGYTF.

This chain joins TRBV6-5 and TRBJ1-5; maybe TRBD1 (6 bases). The CDR3 runs to 15 residues. In germline, CDR1 is MNHEY, CDR2 SVGAGI. V was trimmed by 6 bases and J by 0 bases, leaving 12 bases between them. CDR3 loop: CASRKGHYSNQPQHF. The CDR3 region has the DNA TGTGCCAGCAGGAAGGGACATTATAGCAATCAGCCCCAGCATTTT.

J is TRBJ2-1 and V is TRBV9; the D gene is possibly TRBD1 (5 bases). The CDR3 covers 12 residues. V was trimmed by 4 bases and J by 8 bases, leaving 10 bases between them. Germline CDR1 reads SGDLS; CDR2 reads YYNGEE. The CDR3 protein is CASSYQGYEQFF. CDR3 DNA sequence: TGTGCCAGCAGCTACCAGGGATATGAGCAGTTCTTC. Full variable domain (remainder filled in from reference TRBV9 and TRBJ2-1): DSGVTQTPKHLITATGQRVTLRCSPRSGDLSVYWYQQSLDQGLQFLIQYYNGEERAKGNILERFSAQQFPDLHSELNLSSLELGDSALYFCASSYQGYEQFFGPGTRLTVL.

V and J are TRBV5-6 and TRBJ2-7, with 7 bases identical to TRBD2. Germline trimming cut 4 bases from V and 3 bases from J; bases unmatched to any gene: 7. This CDR3 is built from 14 residues. Looked up from germline, CDR1 is SGHDT and CDR2 is YYEEEE. The CDR3 sequence is CASSGLGGYYEQYF. CDR3 in DNA: TGTGCCAGCAGCGGATTGGGGGGGTACTACGAGCAGTACTTC.

The chain has TRBV11-2 and TRBJ2-1; a weak D match, TRBD2 (5 bases). Germline V gene data show CDR1 as SGHAT and CDR2 as FQNNGV. Trimming cost V 4 bases and J 4 bases, with 17 bases left between them. The CDR3 loop spans 16 amino acids. The CDR3 sequence is CASSSGYSGTYNEQFF. Here the CDR3 DNA reads TGTGCCAGCAGCTCGGGGTATTCGGGTACATACAATGAGCAGTTCTTC. Drawing the rest from reference TRBV11-2 and TRBJ2-1, the complete variable domain is EAGVAQSPRYKIIEKRQSVAFWCNPISGHATLYWYQQILGQGPKLLIQFQNNGVVDDSQLPKDRFSAERLKGVDSTLKIQPAKLEDSAVYLCASSSGYSGTYNEQFFGPGTRLTVL.

V gene TRBV5-4 combines with J gene TRBJ2-3, with 8 bases lining up with TRBD2. After removal of 4 bases from V and 0 bases from J, the junction contained 7 bases not matched to a gene. Germline-derived CDR1 and CDR2 are SGHNT and YYREEE (reference sequence). This CDR3 contains 16 residues. The CDR3 region has the DNA TGTGCCAGCAGCCGGCCGGCGGGGGGCAGCACAGATACGCAGTATTTT. The encoded protein is CASSRPAGGSTDTQYF. Complete variable domain (other parts from reference TRBV5-4 and TRBJ2-3): ETGVTQSPTHLIKTRGQQVTLRCSSQSGHNTVSWYQQALGQGPQFIFQYYREEENGRGNFPPRFSGLQFPNYSSELNVNALELDDSALYLCASSRPAGGSTDTQYFGPGTRLTVL.

This clone was recorded once. This chain joins TRBV5-5 and TRBJ1-6, with TRBD1 matching 10 bases. The CDR3 is 16 residues long. Germline lookup yields CDR1 SGHKS and CDR2 YYEKEE (reference sequence). V was pared by 2 bases and J by 5 bases, with 4 bases of the junction left unmatched. CDR3 sequence reads: CASSLRQGANNSPLHF. CDR3 sequence (DNA): TGTGCCAGCAGCTTAAGACAGGGGGCCAATAATTCACCCCTCCACTTT. Using reference TRBV5-5 and TRBJ1-6 for the parts outside the CDR3, the full variable domain is DAGVTQSPTHLIKTRGQQVTLRCSPISGHKSVSWYQQVLGQGPQFIFQYYEKEERGRGNFPDRFSARQFPNYSSELNVNALLLGDSALYLCASSLRQGANNSPLHFGNGTRLTVT.